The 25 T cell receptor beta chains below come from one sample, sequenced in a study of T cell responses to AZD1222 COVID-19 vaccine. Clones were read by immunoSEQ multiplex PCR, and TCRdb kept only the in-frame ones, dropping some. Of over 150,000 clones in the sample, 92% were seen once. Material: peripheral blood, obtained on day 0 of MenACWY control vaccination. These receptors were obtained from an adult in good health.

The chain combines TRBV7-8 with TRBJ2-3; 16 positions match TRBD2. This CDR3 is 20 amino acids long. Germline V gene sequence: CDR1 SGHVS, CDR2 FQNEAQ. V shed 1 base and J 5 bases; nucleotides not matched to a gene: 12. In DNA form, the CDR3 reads TGTGCCAGCAGCTTAGTAGGGACTAGCGGGAGGGCCCTTTTGTTAGATACGCAGTATTTT. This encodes CASSLVGTSGRALLLDTQYF.

Written as DNA, the CDR3 is TGTGCCAGCAGCGTCAACCTACGATCTGAAGCTTTCTTT. Residues: CASSVNLRSEAFF. The chain uses TRBV9 and TRBJ1-1, with unresolved D. From germline, CDR1 is SGDLS and CDR2 YYNGEE. This CDR3 has 13 amino acids. Trimming stripped 2 bases from V and 6 bases from J, with 11 bases between. Full variable domain (outside the CDR3, taken from reference TRBV9 and TRBJ1-1): DSGVTQTPKHLITATGQRVTLRCSPRSGDLSVYWYQQSLDQGLQFLIQYYNGEERAKGNILERFSAQQFPDLHSELNLSSLELGDSALYFCASSVNLRSEAFFGQGTRLTVV.

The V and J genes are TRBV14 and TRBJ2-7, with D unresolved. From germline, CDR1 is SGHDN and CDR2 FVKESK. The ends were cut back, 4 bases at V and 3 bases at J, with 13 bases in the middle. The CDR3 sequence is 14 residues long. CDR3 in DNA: TGTGCCAGCAGCCTACGAGGTGGGGACTACGAGCAGTACTTC. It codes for CASSLRGGDYEQYF. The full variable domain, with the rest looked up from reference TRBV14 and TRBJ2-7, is EAGVTQFPSHSVIEKGQTVTLRCDPISGHDNLYWYRRVMGKEIKFLLHFVKESKQDESGMPNNRFLAERTGGTYSTLKVQPAELEDSGVYFCASSLRGGDYEQYFGPGTRLTVT.

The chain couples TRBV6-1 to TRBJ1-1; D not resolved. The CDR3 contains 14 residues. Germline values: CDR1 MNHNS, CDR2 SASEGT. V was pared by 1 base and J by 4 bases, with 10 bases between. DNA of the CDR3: TGTGCCAGCAGTGAAGGCTTAGCCCCCACTGAAGCTTTCTTT. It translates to CASSEGLAPTEAFF.

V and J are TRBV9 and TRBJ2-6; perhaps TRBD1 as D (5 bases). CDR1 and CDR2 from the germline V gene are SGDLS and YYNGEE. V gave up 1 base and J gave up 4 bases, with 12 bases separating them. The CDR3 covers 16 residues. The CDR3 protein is CASSVPRVGGANVLTF. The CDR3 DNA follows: TGTGCCAGCAGCGTACCCAGGGTCGGAGGGGCCAACGTCCTGACTTTC. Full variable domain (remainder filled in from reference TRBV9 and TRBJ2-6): DSGVTQTPKHLITATGQRVTLRCSPRSGDLSVYWYQQSLDQGLQFLIQYYNGEERAKGNILERFSAQQFPDLHSELNLSSLELGDSALYFCASSVPRVGGANVLTFGAGSRLTVL.

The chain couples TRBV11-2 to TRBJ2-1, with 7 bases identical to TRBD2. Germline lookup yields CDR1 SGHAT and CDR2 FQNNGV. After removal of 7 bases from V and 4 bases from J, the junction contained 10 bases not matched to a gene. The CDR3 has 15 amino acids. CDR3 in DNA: TGTGCCAGCACCCTCGGGACGGGAGGATACAATGAGCAGTTCTTC. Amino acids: CASTLGTGGYNEQFF.

The CDR3 is CASSLAGQANYGYTF. CDR3 coding DNA: TGCGCCAGCAGCTTGGCTGGACAGGCTAACTATGGCTACACCTTC. The chain combines TRBV5-1 with TRBJ1-2, with 7 nucleotides matching TRBD1. The CDR3 consists of 15 residues. After removal of 0 bases from V and 0 bases from J, the junction contained 2 bases not matched to a gene. Germline assignment: CDR1 SGHRS and CDR2 YFSETQ.

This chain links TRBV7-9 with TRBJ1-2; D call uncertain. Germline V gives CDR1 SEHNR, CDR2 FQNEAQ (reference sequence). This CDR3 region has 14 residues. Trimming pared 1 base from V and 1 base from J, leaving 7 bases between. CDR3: CASSLGTVNYGYTF. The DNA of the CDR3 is TGTGCCAGCAGCTTAGGAACAGTTAACTATGGCTACACCTTC.

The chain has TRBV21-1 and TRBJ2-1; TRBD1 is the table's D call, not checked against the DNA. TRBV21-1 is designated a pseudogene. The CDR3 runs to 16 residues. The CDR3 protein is CASSIAQGADYNEQFF. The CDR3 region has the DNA TGTGCCAGCAGCATAGCCCAGGGGGCAGACTACAATGAGCAGTTCTTC.

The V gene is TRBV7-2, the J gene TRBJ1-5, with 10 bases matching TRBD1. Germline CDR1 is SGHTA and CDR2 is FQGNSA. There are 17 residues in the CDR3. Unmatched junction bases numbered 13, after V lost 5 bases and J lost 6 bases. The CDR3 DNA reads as TGTGCCAGCAGCCTTTTGTCGGGACAGGGGTTCAGTCAGCCCCAGCATTTT. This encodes CASSLLSGQGFSQPQHF.

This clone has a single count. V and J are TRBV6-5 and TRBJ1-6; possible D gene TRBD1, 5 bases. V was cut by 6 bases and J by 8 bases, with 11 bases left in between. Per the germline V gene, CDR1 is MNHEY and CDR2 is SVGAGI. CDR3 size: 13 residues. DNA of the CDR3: TGTGCCAGCAGAGCGCAGGGCTATTCACCCCTCCACTTT. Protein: CASRAQGYSPLHF.

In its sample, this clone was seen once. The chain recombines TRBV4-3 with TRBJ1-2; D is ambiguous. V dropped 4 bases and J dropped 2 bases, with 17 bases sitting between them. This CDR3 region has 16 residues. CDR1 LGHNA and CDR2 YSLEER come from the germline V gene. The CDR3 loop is CASSLGEAEGNYGYTF. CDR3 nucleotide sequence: TGCGCCAGCAGCCTCGGGGAGGCGGAGGGAAACTATGGCTACACCTTC.

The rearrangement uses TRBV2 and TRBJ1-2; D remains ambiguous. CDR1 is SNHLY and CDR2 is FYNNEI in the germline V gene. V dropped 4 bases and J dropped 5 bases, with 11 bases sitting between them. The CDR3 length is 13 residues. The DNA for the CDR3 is TGTGCCAGCAGTGTGCCAGAAAAATATGGCTACACCTTC. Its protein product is CASSVPEKYGYTF.

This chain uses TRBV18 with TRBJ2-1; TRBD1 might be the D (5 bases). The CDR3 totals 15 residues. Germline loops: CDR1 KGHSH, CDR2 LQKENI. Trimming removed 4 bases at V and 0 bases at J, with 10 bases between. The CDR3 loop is CASSLDISSYNEQFF. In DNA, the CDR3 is TGTGCCAGCTCACTGGACATAAGCTCCTACAATGAGCAGTTCTTC.

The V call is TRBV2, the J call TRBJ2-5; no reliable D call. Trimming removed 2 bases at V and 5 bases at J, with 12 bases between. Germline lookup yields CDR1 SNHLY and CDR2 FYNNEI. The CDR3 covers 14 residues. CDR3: CASSETAWAETQYF. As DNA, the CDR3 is TGTGCCAGCAGTGAAACCGCCTGGGCCGAGACCCAGTACTTC.

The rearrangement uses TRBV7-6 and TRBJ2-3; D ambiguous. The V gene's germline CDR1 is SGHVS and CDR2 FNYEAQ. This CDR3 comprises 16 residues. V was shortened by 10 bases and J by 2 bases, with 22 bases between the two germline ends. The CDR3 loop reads CATVRRVGSFTDTQYF. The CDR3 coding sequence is TGTGCCACCGTTAGGAGAGTGGGGTCATTCACAGATACGCAGTATTTT.

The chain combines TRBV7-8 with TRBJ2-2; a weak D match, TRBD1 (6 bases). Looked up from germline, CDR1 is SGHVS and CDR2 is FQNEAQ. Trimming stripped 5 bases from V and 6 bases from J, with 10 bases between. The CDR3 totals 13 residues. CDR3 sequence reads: CASSRPGAGELFF. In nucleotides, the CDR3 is TGTGCCAGCAGCCGCCCAGGGGCCGGGGAGCTGTTTTTT.

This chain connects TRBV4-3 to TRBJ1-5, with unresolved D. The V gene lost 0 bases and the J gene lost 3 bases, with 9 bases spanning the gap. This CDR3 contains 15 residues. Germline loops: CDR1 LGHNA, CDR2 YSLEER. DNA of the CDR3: TGCGCCAGCAGCCAAGATACGTACACCAATCAGCCCCAGCATTTT. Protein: CASSQDTYTNQPQHF.

The CDR3 reads CASSFSISNEQFF. The CDR3 DNA reads TGCGCCAGCAGCTTCTCCATCAGTAATGAGCAGTTCTTC. This chain connects TRBV5-1 to TRBJ2-1; D is unclear. CDR3 length equals 13 residues. In germline, CDR1 is SGHRS, CDR2 YFSETQ. V was trimmed by 2 bases and J by 7 bases, leaving 10 bases between them.

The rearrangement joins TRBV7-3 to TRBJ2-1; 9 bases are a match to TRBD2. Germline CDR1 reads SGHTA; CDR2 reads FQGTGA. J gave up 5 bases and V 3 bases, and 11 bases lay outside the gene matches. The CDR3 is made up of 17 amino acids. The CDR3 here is CASSLGLGTSFHNEQFF. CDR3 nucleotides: TGTGCCAGCAGCTTGGGGCTTGGGACTAGCTTCCACAATGAGCAGTTCTTC.

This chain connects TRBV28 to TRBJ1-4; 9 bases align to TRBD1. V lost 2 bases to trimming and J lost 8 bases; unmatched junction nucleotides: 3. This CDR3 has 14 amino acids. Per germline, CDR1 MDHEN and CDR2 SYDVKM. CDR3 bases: TGTGCCAGCAGTTTACCGGGACAGGGAGAAAAACTGTTTTTT. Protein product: CASSLPGQGEKLFF.

CDR3 nucleotide sequence: TGTGCCAGTAGTATTGGTAAGGCCCATGGCAATCAGCCCCAGCATTTT. It specifies CASSIGKAHGNQPQHF. This chain connects TRBV19 to TRBJ1-5, with D unresolved. The CDR3 totals 16 residues. The germline V gene has CDR1 LNHDA and CDR2 SQIVND (reference sequence). The ends were cut back, 3 bases at V and 2 bases at J, with 14 bases in the middle.

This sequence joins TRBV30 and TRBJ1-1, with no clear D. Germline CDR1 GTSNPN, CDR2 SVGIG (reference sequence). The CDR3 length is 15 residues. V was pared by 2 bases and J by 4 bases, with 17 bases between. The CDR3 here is CAWSFGDTWSTEAFF. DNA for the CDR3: TGTGCCTGGAGTTTCGGCGACACCTGGAGCACTGAAGCTTTCTTT.

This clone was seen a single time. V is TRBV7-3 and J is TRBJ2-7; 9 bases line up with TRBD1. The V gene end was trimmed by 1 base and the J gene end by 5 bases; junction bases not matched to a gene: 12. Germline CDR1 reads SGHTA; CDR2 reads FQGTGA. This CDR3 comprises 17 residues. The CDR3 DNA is TGTGCCAGCAGCTTAATGCCACTAGGGACAGGGTCCCACGAGCAGTACTTC. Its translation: CASSLMPLGTGSHEQYF.

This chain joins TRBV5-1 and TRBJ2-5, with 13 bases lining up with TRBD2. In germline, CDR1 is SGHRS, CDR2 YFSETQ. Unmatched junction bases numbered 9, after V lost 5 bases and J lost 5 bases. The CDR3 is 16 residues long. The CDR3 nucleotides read TGCGCCAGCAGTTCCGGGACTAGCGGGGCGGGGGAGACCCAGTACTTC. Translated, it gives CASSSGTSGAGETQYF. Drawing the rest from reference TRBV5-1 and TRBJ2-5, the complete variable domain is KAGVTQTPRYLIKTRGQQVTLSCSPISGHRSVSWYQQTPGQGLQFLFEYFSETQRNKGNFPGRFSGRQFSNSRSEMNVSTLELGDSALYLCASSSGTSGAGETQYFGPGTRLLVL.